Sequencing of this TCR beta chain was carried out in a study of blood T cell repertoires in COVID-19. The CDR3 consists of 14 residues. The V gene's germline CDR1 is LGHDT and CDR2 YNNKEL (reference sequence). The ends lost 4 bases at V and 2 bases at J; junction bases unmatched: 5. Generated by immunoSEQ multiplex PCR, the TCRdb table keeps only in-frame clones and is missing some. The repertoire holds 30,000 to 40,000 clones, with 86% as singletons. The sequence came from an elderly woman with active or convalescent COVID-19. The V and J genes are TRBV3-1 (or the pseudogene TRBV3-2) and TRBJ2-7; 7 nucleotides match TRBD2. The sequenced sample consisted of peripheral blood. The CDR3 DNA is TGTGCCAGCAGCCTTAGCGGGCGCGCCTACGAGCAGTACTTC. It codes for CASSLSGRAYEQYF.